This is a list of T cell receptor beta chains from one sample in a study of blood T cell repertoires in COVID-19. Assay: immunoSEQ multiplex PCR; the TCRdb copy retains only in-frame clones and omits some. The profile covers about 300,000 clones, with approximately 84% appearing a single time and more than 1.1% taken by the ten largest. Source material: peripheral blood. Receptor source: a human donor with COVID-19, enrolled during active disease. The donor label of this sample is uncertain. Each CDR3 is given with its conserved first and last residue. Fields, in order: V gene, D gene, J gene, clone size, CDR3 DNA, CDR3 protein. The D gene is left open where the match is weak. Clone sizes are given selectively: once, few, many, or a class where the clone is expanded.

TRBV6-5	TRBD1	TRBJ2-7	-	TGTGCCAGCAGTTTTAATGACAGGGCCTACGAGCAGTACTTC	CASSFNDRAYEQYF
TRBV7-8	TRBD1	TRBJ1-4	-	TGTGCCAGCAGCCCTGGACAGGGAGGGGAAAAACTGTTTTTT	CASSPGQGGEKLFF
TRBV5-1	TRBD2	TRBJ2-1	-	TGCGCCAGCAGCTTAAGCGGGAGGCCATACAATGAGCAGTTCTTC	CASSLSGRPYNEQFF
TRBV5-6	-	TRBJ1-6	-	TGTGCCAGCAGCTCCGCGGGTAGCTCCTATAATTCACCCCTCCACTTT	CASSSAGSSYNSPLHF
TRBV2	-	TRBJ1-2	-	TGTGCCAGCAGTGAAGACAGGGTCGCGGGCTATGGCTACACCTTC	CASSEDRVAGYGYTF
TRBV27	TRBD1	TRBJ1-1	-	TGTGCCAGCAAACTAAACCGGGGACAGGGCTTGAAAACTGAAGCTTTCTTT	CASKLNRGQGLKTEAFF
TRBV28	-	TRBJ2-2	-	TGTGCCAGCAGTTCCCACCGGGAGCGCCACACCGGGGAGCTGTTTTTT	CASSSHRERHTGELFF
TRBV10-3	TRBD2	TRBJ2-3	-	TGTGCCATCAGTGGTTTAGGACTAGCGAACACAGATACGCAATATTTT	CAISGLGLANTDTQYF
TRBV6-5	-	TRBJ2-7	-	TGTGCCAGCAGAACCCGGCGAGAGGGCGAGCAGTACTTC	CASRTRREGEQYF
TRBV30	-	TRBJ2-1	-	TGTGCCTGGAGTCGTGAGCGGCCCTACAATGAGCAGTTCTTC	CAWSRERPYNEQFF
TRBV12-3/TRBV12-4	TRBD1	TRBJ1-5	-	TGTGCCAGCAGTCGGGACAGAGATCAGCCCCAGCATTTT	CASSRDRDQPQHF
TRBV10-3	-	TRBJ2-3	-	TGTGCCATCGCCGACCAGGGGAGCACAGATACGCAGTATTTT	CAIADQGSTDTQYF
TRBV28	-	TRBJ1-1	-	TGTGCCAGCAGTTTCCATGGGGGAGGTACTGAAGCTTTCTTT	CASSFHGGGTEAFF
TRBV3-1/TRBV3-2	-	TRBJ1-4	few	TGTGCCAGCAGCCTCGGGACAACTAATGAAAAACTGTTTTTT	CASSLGTTNEKLFF
TRBV28	TRBD2	TRBJ2-7	-	TGTGCCAGCAGTTTATCCCCCGGGGTAGCGGGAGCAGCTGTTTACGAGCAGTACTTC	CASSLSPGVAGAAVYEQYF
TRBV4-1	TRBD2	TRBJ2-1	-	TGCGCCAGCAGCCAAGAGGGGACTAGCGGGAGCTATGAGCAGTTCTTC	CASSQEGTSGSYEQFF
TRBV28	TRBD1	TRBJ1-2	-	TGTGCCAGCAGCCGGGACAGGGGGCGGGGCTATGGCTACACCTTC	CASSRDRGRGYGYTF
TRBV27	-	TRBJ1-5	-	TGTGCCAGCAGTTCGGTTCTTCAGAGGGAGCCCCAGCATTTT	CASSSVLQREPQHF
TRBV5-4	TRBD2	TRBJ2-3	few	TGTGCCAGCAGCTTAAGCGGGAGGAGCACAGATACGCAGTATTTT	CASSLSGRSTDTQYF
TRBV3-1/TRBV3-2	-	TRBJ1-1	-	TGTGCCAGCAGCCTCCGGGGTCTTACCACTGAAGCTTTCTTT	CASSLRGLTTEAFF
TRBV7-2	TRBD2	TRBJ2-1	-	TGTGCCAGCAGCCTAGCGGGAGGTTACAATGAGCAGTTCTTC	CASSLAGGYNEQFF
TRBV3-1/TRBV3-2	TRBD2	TRBJ2-7	-	TGTGCCAGCAGCCAAGAGTTAGCGGGGTACTACGAGCAGTACTTC	CASSQELAGYYEQYF
TRBV28	-	TRBJ2-3	-	TGTGCCAGCAGTTTAATCGGCACAGATACGCAGTATTTT	CASSLIGTDTQYF
TRBV30	-	TRBJ2-5	-	TGTGCCTGTACAGGAGACCAAGAGACCCAGTACTTC	CACTGDQETQYF
TRBV3-1/TRBV3-2	-	TRBJ2-7	-	TGTGCCAGCAGCCAAAAGGGGATAGGGACCTACGAGCAGTACTTC	CASSQKGIGTYEQYF
TRBV5-6	-	TRBJ1-1	-	TGTGCCAGCAGCTTGGGACAGTCGATGGGAGCTTTCTTT	CASSLGQSMGAFF
TRBV30	-	TRBJ1-1	-	TGTGCCTGGAGTAAGCAGGCCCATGACACTGAAGCTTTCTTT	CAWSKQAHDTEAFF
TRBV2	TRBD2	TRBJ2-4	-	TGTGCCAGCAGTGATCTGGGGGGGTTCGGAAACATTCAGTACTTC	CASSDLGGFGNIQYF
TRBV3-1/TRBV3-2	TRBD1	TRBJ2-7	-	TGTGCCAGCAGCCAAACCCGGGACAGGGGCTACGAGCAGTACTTC	CASSQTRDRGYEQYF
TRBV3-1/TRBV3-2	-	TRBJ1-1	once	TGTGCCAGCAGCCAAGATCGGGGGGCTCGGGCTTTCTTT	CASSQDRGARAFF
TRBV7-8	-	TRBJ1-1	-	TGTGCCAGCAGCCAGCCAGCGAGACAAGCTTTCTTT	CASSQPARQAFF
TRBV6-5	TRBD1	TRBJ1-2	-	TGTGCCAGCGGCAACAGGGGGCACGTTAACTATGGCTACACCTTC	CASGNRGHVNYGYTF
TRBV11-2	-	TRBJ2-1	-	TGTGCCAGCAGCTTGGGGGACATCTACAATGAGCAGTTCTTC	CASSLGDIYNEQFF
TRBV5-1	TRBD2	TRBJ2-3	once	TGCGCCAGCAGCTTGGCGACTAGCGCCGTCGATACGCAGTATTTT	CASSLATSAVDTQYF
TRBV11-3	TRBD2	TRBJ2-3	-	TGTGCCAGCAGCTTAAAGGCTAGCGGGAGTACAGATACGCAGTATTTT	CASSLKASGSTDTQYF
TRBV5-5	-	TRBJ2-5	-	TGTGCCAGCCGTCGGCAAGAGACCCAGTACTTC	CASRRQETQYF
TRBV3-1/TRBV3-2	-	TRBJ2-1	-	TGTGCCAGCAGCCAGCCTTACGGAGGCTCCTACAATGAGCAGTTCTTC	CASSQPYGGSYNEQFF
TRBV6-2/TRBV6-3	TRBD2	TRBJ2-1	-	TGTGCCAGCAGTTATAGCGGGAACAATGAGCAGTTCTTC	CASSYSGNNEQFF
TRBV20-1	TRBD2	TRBJ2-5	once	TGCAGTGCTAGTCGGACTAGCGGGAGTCTCCAAGAGACCCAGTACTTC	CSASRTSGSLQETQYF
TRBV5-4	TRBD2	TRBJ2-7	-	TGTGCCAGCAGCTTGGGGACTAGCGGGAGGCGGTGGGAGCAGTACTTC	CASSLGTSGRRWEQYF
TRBV20-1	TRBD2	TRBJ2-1	once	TGCAGTGCTAGTAGTCTAGCGGATTACAATGAGCAGTTCTTC	CSASSLADYNEQFF
TRBV27	-	TRBJ2-5	-	TGTGCCAGCAGTTTATCGCTGCCAGGGAGGCAAGAGACCCAGTACTTC	CASSLSLPGRQETQYF
TRBV6-2/TRBV6-3	TRBD1	TRBJ2-7	-	TGTGCCAGCACCCCGGGACAGGGGCTCTACGAGCAGTACTTC	CASTPGQGLYEQYF
TRBV14	TRBD1	TRBJ1-1	-	TGTGCCAGCAGCCAAAGGACAGGGGCCTACCGAGCTTTCTTT	CASSQRTGAYRAFF